A single sample gave rise to the 10 T cell receptor beta chains below, sequenced in a study of control samples from healthy donors and cancer patients. The repertoire was sequenced with immunoSEQ multiplex PCR; TCRdb's copy has only in-frame clones and lacks some. The table lists 70,000 to 95,000 clones, 70% to 90% of them singletons. Sequenced: blood. The receptor set was obtained from a man in his forties or fifties in good health.

This clone was counted between two and nine times. CDR3 loop: CASSPSEGAGGYTF. The CDR3 DNA follows: TGCGCCAGCAGCCCATCAGAGGGGGCCGGAGGCTACACCTTC. The chain uses TRBV4-1 and TRBJ1-2; TRBD1 matches 7 bases. CDR3 size: 14 residues. Per germline, CDR1 MGHRA and CDR2 YSYEKL. V shed 4 bases and J 8 bases; nucleotides not matched to a gene: 10.

This clone has only one observation. The rearrangement links TRBV3-1 (or the pseudogene TRBV3-2) to TRBJ2-5; 7 bases are shared with TRBD2. V trimming: 4 bases; J trimming: 4 bases; junction bases outside the gene matches: 21. This CDR3 spans 19 amino acids. The V gene's germline CDR1 is LGHDT and CDR2 YNNKEL (reference sequence). This CDR3 reads CASSPPLGFAGVFVETQYF. DNA for the CDR3: TGTGCCAGCAGCCCCCCCTTAGGGTTTGCGGGAGTTTTCGTAGAGACCCAGTACTTC.

V is TRBV13 and J is TRBJ2-3; D is uncertain. CDR3 length: 14 residues. Germline CDR1 reads PRHDT; CDR2 reads FYEKMQ (reference sequence). Trimming stripped 0 bases from V and 7 bases from J, with 11 bases between. In DNA form, the CDR3 reads TGTGCCAGCAGCTTAGGCGTAGGACGGCATACGCAGTATTTT. It is translated as CASSLGVGRHTQYF.

The genes are TRBV5-4 and TRBJ2-5; 10 nucleotides match TRBD2. Germline lookup yields CDR1 SGHNT and CDR2 YYREEE (reference sequence). The CDR3 is 15 amino acids. J lost 1 base, V lost 3 bases, and 3 bases had no gene match. CDR3 in amino acids: CASSSQRGGQETQYF. The CDR3 coding sequence is TGTGCCAGCAGCTCCCAGCGGGGGGGCCAAGAGACCCAGTACTTC.

The chain couples TRBV5-1 to TRBJ1-2; TRBD1 matches 7 bases. Germline CDR1 reads SGHRS; CDR2 reads YFSETQ. There are 15 residues in the CDR3. V dropped 0 bases and J dropped 4; count of bases not matched to a gene: 6. This CDR3 is CASSLAEGASYGYTF. The CDR3 nucleotides are TGCGCCAGCAGCTTGGCCGAGGGGGCAAGCTATGGCTACACCTTC.

For this clone: This sample also contains other DNA sequences that code for the same CDR3. The V gene is TRBV29-1, the J gene TRBJ2-3, with TRBD1 identical over 8 bases. V lost 7 bases and J lost 4; bases outside the gene matches: 4. CDR3 length: 12 residues. In germline, CDR1 is SQVTM, CDR2 ANQGSEA. CDR3 bases: TGCAGCGCAGGACAGGGACCAGATACGCAGTATTTT. It codes for CSAGQGPDTQYF.

This chain links TRBV15 with TRBJ2-4; D uncertain. Germline assignment: CDR1 LNHNV and CDR2 YYDKDF (reference sequence). CDR3 length equals 15 residues. Trimming took 9 bases from V and 5 from J, leaving 20 bases between them. CDR3: CATLLGLSSQNIQYF. The DNA of the CDR3 is TGTGCCACTCTACTCGGGCTCTCGTCCCAAAACATTCAGTACTTC.

The rearrangement uses TRBV14 and TRBJ1-3; D ambiguous. The ends were cut back, 3 bases at V and 3 bases at J, with 9 bases in the middle. Germline V gene lookup returns CDR1 SGHDN and CDR2 FVKESK. The CDR3 consists of 14 residues. CDR3 residues: CASSHPGDGNTIYF. The CDR3, as DNA: TGTGCCAGCAGCCATCCCGGGGATGGAAACACCATATATTTT. Together with reference TRBV14 and TRBJ1-3, the CDR3 gives the full variable domain: EAGVTQFPSHSVIEKGQTVTLRCDPISGHDNLYWYRRVMGKEIKFLLHFVKESKQDESGMPNNRFLAERTGGTYSTLKVQPAELEDSGVYFCASSHPGDGNTIYFGEGSWLTVV.

This clone was seen only once. This chain links TRBV29-1 with TRBJ2-1; 10 nucleotides match TRBD2. Germline V gives CDR1 SQVTM, CDR2 ANQGSEA. The junction had 9 bases not matched to a gene; V was cut back by 0 bases and J by 4 bases. CDR3 length equals 17 residues. CDR3 coding DNA: TGCAGCGTTGAAGATCTGGAAGCGGGAGGGCCGTACAATGAGCAGTTCTTC. Its protein product is CSVEDLEAGGPYNEQFF.

The V call is TRBV7-3, the J call TRBJ2-1, with D perhaps TRBD1 (6 bases). Trimming shortened V by 5 bases and J by 4 bases, and 15 bases separated the two germline ends. The V gene's germline CDR1 is SGHTA and CDR2 FQGTGA. The CDR3 spans 15 residues. The CDR3 coding sequence is TGTGCCAGCAGCCCCGGGGCAGGGGAGTACAATGAGCAGTTCTTC. Amino acid sequence: CASSPGAGEYNEQFF.